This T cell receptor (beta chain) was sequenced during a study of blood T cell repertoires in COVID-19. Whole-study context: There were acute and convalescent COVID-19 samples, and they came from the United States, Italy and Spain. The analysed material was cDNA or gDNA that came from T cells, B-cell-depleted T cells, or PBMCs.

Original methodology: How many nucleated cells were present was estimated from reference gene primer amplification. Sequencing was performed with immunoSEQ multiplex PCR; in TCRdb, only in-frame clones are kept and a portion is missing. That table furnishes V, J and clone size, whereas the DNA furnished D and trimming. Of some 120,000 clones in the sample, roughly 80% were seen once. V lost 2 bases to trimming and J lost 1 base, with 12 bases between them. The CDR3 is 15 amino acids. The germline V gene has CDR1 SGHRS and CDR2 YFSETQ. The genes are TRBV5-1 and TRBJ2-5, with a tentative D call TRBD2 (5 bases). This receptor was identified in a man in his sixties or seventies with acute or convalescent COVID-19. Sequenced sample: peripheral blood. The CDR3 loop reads CASSLEGTSQETQYF. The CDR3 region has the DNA TGCGCCAGCAGCTTAGAGGGAACTAGCCAAGAGACCCAGTACTTC.